Listed here are 8 T cell receptor beta chains from one sample, sequenced in a study of cytomegalovirus exposure and HLA in healthy donors. Researchers ran the PCR with 60 Vbeta and 13 Jbeta primers. The table came from immunoSEQ multiplex PCR; TCRdb's copy has only in-frame clones and leaves some out. The sample lists under 200,000 clones; approximately 88% were seen once. The sample consisted of PBMCs. These receptors all stem from a boy between 2 and 10 years old in good health and CMV-seronegative.

This chain joins TRBV2 and TRBJ1-2, with D possibly TRBD1 on 6 matching bases. The CDR3 length is 13 residues. Trimming removed 1 base at V and 11 bases at J, with 14 bases between. CDR1 and CDR2 (germline): SNHLY, FYNNEI. The CDR3 reads CASSEGQGYRYTF. The DNA of the CDR3 is TGTGCCAGCAGTGAAGGGCAGGGGTACAGGTACACCTTC. Drawing the rest from reference TRBV2 and TRBJ1-2, the complete variable domain is EPEVTQTPSHQVTQMGQEVILRCVPISNHLYFYWYRQILGQKVEFLVSFYNNEISEKSEIFDDQFSVERPDGSNFTLKIRSTKLEDSAMYFCASSEGQGYRYTFGSGTRLTVV.

DNA for the CDR3: TGCGCCAGCAGCTTAACGGGGAATGAGCAGTTCTTC. Translation: CASSLTGNEQFF. The genes are TRBV5-1 and TRBJ2-1, with D possibly being TRBD2 (5 bases). Between the trimmed V and J ends, which lost 2 bases and 7 bases, there was a span of 7 bases. The CDR3 is made up of 12 amino acids. In germline, CDR1 is SGHRS, CDR2 YFSETQ.

The chain joins TRBV15 to TRBJ2-1, with 13 positions matching TRBD2. The junction had 5 bases not matched to a gene; V was cut back by 3 bases and J by 9 bases. The CDR3 is 15 residues long. Germline V gene lookup returns CDR1 LNHNV and CDR2 YYDKDF (reference sequence). DNA for the CDR3: TGTGCCACCAGCAGCGGACTAGCGGGAGTGTCTGAGCAGTTCTTC. Translation gives CATSSGLAGVSEQFF.

This chain uses TRBV6-1 with TRBJ2-7; TRBD1 aligns across 7 bases. Looked up from germline, CDR1 is MNHNS and CDR2 is SASEGT. CDR3 size: 13 residues. V dropped 5 bases and J dropped 5; count of bases not matched to a gene: 6. The CDR3 DNA reads as TGTGCCAGCAGTATGACAGGGCGGGACGAGCAGTACTTC. Translated: CASSMTGRDEQYF.

This chain links TRBV11-2 with TRBJ2-7; tentative D call: TRBD2 (5 bases). The germline CDR1 and CDR2 sequences are SGHAT and FQNNGV. This CDR3 spans 14 amino acids. The germline V and J ends were trimmed by 2 bases and 2 bases, with 10 bases remaining between them. The DNA of the CDR3 is TGTGCCAGCAGCTTATATCCGGGGACCTACGAGCAGTACTTC. Translated, it gives CASSLYPGTYEQYF.

The J gene is TRBJ2-7, the V gene TRBV25-1; 10 nucleotides agree with TRBD2. Unmatched junction bases numbered 6, after V lost 1 base and J lost 6 bases. The CDR3 totals 15 residues. CDR1 is MGHDK, CDR2 SYGVNS, per germline. This chain's CDR3 is CASSESLAGVGEQYF. The CDR3 DNA reads as TGTGCCAGCAGTGAATCCCTAGCGGGAGTCGGCGAGCAGTACTTC.

The sample holds a few counts of this clone. The rearrangement joins TRBV6-5 to TRBJ2-7; weak D call: TRBD2 (6 bases). Germline loops: CDR1 MNHEY, CDR2 SVGAGI. V gave up 8 bases and J gave up 3 bases, with 11 bases separating them. The CDR3 extends over 12 amino acids. CDR3 protein: CASGRTNYEQYF. The CDR3 DNA reads as TGTGCCAGCGGGAGGACGAACTACGAGCAGTACTTC.

This clone was counted once. The chain joins TRBV14 to TRBJ2-5; maybe TRBD2 (6 bases). The germline V gene encodes CDR1 SGHDN and CDR2 FVKESK. Trimming took 4 bases from V and 0 from J, leaving 18 bases between them. The CDR3 has 17 residues. The CDR3 region is CASSPSRGLPYQETQYF. For the CDR3, the DNA is TGTGCCAGCAGCCCATCGCGGGGCCTACCGTACCAAGAGACCCAGTACTTC.